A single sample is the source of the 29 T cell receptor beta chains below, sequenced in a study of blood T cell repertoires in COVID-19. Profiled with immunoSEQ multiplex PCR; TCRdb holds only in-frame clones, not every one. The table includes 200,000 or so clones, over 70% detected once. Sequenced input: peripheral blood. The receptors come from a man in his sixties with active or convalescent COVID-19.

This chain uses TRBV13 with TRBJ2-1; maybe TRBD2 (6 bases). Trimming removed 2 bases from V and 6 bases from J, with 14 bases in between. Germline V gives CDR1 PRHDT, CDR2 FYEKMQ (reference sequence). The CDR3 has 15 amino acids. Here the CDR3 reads CASSLRDSLGNEQFF. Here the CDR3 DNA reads TGTGCCAGCAGCTTACGGGACTCCCTGGGCAATGAGCAGTTCTTC.

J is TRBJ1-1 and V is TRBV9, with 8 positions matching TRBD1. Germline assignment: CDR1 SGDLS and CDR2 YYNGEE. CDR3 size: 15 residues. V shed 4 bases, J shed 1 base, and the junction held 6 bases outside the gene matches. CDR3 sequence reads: CASSRQGRGNTEAFF. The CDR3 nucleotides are TGTGCCAGCAGCAGACAGGGGAGAGGGAACACTGAAGCTTTCTTT. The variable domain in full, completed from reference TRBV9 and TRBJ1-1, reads DSGVTQTPKHLITATGQRVTLRCSPRSGDLSVYWYQQSLDQGLQFLIQYYNGEERAKGNILERFSAQQFPDLHSELNLSSLELGDSALYFCASSRQGRGNTEAFFGQGTRLTVV.

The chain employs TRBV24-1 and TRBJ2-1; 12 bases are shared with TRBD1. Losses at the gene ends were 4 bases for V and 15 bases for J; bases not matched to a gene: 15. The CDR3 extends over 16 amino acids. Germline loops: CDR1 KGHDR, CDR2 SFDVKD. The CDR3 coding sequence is TGTGCCACCAGTGAAACCGGGACAGGGGGCGGCCCCCCCCCGTTCTTC. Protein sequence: CATSETGTGGGPPPFF.

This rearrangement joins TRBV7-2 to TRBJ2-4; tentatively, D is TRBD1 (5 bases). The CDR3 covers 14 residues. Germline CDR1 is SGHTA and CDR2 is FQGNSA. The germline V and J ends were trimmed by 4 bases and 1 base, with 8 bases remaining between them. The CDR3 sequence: CASSSTGAKNIQYF. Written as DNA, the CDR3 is TGTGCCAGCAGCTCCACAGGTGCCAAAAACATTCAGTACTTC.

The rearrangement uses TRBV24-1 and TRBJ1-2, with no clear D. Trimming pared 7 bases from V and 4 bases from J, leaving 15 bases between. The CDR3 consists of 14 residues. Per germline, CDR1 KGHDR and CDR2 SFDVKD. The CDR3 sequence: CATSKTQVGYGYTF. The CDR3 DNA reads TGTGCCACCAGCAAGACCCAGGTGGGCTATGGCTACACCTTC.

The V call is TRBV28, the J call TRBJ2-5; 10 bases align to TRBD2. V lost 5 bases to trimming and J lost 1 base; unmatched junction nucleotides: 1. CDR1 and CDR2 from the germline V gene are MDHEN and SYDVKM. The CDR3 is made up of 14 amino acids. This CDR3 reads CASSPSGSQETQYF. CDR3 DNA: TGTGCCAGCAGTCCTAGCGGGAGCCAAGAGACCCAGTACTTC.

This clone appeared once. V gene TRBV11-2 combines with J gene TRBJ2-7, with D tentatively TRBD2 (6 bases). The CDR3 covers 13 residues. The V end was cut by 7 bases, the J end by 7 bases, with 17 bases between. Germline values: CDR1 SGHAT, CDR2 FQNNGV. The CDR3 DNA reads TGTGCCAGCATCGAAGACGGGGGTGAAGAGCAGTACTTC. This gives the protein CASIEDGGEEQYF.

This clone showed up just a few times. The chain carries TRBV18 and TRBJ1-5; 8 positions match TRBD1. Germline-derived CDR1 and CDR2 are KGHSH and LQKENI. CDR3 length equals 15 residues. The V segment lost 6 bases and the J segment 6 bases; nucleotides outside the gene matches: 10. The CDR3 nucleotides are TGTGCCAGCTCGTTCACAGGGGGAGAAAGTCAGCCCCAGCATTTT. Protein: CASSFTGGESQPQHF.

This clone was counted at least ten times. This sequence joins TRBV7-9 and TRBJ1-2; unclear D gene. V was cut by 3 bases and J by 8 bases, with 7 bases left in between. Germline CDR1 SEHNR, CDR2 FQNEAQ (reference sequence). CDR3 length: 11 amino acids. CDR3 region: CASSLRSGYTF. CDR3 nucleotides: TGTGCCAGCAGCTTGAGATCGGGCTACACCTTC. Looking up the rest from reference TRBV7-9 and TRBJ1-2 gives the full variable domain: DTGVSQNPRHKITKRGQNVTFRCDPISEHNRLYWYRQTLGQGPEFLTYFQNEAQLEKSRLLSDRFSAERPKGSFSTLEIQRTEQGDSAMYLCASSLRSGYTFGSGTRLTVV.

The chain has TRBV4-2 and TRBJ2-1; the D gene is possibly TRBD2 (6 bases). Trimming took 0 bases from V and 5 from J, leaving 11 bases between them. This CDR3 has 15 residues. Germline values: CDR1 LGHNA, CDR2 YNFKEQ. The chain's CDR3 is CASSQEPGANNEQFF. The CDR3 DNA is TGTGCCAGCAGCCAAGAGCCGGGAGCGAACAATGAGCAGTTCTTC.

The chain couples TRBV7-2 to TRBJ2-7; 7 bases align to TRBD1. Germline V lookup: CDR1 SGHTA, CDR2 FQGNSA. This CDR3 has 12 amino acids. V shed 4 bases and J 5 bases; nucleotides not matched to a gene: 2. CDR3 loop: CASSSTGDEQYF. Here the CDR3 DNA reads TGTGCCAGCAGCTCAACAGGGGACGAGCAGTACTTC.

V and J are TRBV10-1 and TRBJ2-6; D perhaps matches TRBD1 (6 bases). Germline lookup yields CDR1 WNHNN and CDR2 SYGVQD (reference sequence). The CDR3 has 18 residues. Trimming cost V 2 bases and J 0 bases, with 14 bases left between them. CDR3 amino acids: CASSEGSVGGSGANVLTF. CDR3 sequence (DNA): TGCGCCAGCAGTGAGGGTTCCGTAGGGGGCTCTGGGGCCAACGTCCTGACTTTC.

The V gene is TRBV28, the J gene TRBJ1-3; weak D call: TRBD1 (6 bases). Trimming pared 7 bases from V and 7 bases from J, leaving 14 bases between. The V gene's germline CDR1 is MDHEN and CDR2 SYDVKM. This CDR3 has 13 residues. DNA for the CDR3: TGTGCCAGCAAGGTCCAGGGGTGGAACACCATATATTTT. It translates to CASKVQGWNTIYF.

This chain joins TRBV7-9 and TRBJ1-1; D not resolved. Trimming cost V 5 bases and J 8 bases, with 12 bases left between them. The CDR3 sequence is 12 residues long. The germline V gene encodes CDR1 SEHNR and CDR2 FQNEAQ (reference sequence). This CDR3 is CASSPDGWEAFF. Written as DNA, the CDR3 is TGTGCCAGCAGCCCAGACGGGTGGGAAGCTTTCTTT.

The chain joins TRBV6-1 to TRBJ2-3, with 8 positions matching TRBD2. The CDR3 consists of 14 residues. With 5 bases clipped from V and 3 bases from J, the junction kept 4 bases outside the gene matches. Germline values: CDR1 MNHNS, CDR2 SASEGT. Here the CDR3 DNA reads TGTGCCAGCAGTTTAGCGGGGAGGACAGATACGCAGTATTTT. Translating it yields CASSLAGRTDTQYF.

The CDR3 loop is CASSLNRGLGYTF. The CDR3 bases are TGTGCCAGCAGTTTAAACAGGGGGCTTGGCTACACCTTC. The chain carries TRBV28 and TRBJ1-2; 9 nucleotides agree with TRBD1. The germline V gene encodes CDR1 MDHEN and CDR2 SYDVKM. Trimming cost V 2 bases and J 7 bases; bases outside gene matches: 2. CDR3 length equals 13 residues.

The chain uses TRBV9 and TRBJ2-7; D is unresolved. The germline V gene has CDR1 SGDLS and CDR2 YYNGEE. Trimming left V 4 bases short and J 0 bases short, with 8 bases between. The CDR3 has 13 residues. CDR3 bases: TGTGCCAGCAGCCCGAGCGACTCCTACGAGCAGTACTTC. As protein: CASSPSDSYEQYF.

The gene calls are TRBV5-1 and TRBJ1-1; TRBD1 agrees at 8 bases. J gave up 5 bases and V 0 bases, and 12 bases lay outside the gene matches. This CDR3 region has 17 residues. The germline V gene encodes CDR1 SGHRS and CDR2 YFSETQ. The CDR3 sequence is CASSLAVAGGAQTEAFF. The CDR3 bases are TGCGCCAGCAGCTTGGCGGTGGCAGGGGGCGCACAAACTGAAGCTTTCTTT. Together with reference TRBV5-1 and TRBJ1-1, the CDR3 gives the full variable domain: KAGVTQTPRYLIKTRGQQVTLSCSPISGHRSVSWYQQTPGQGLQFLFEYFSETQRNKGNFPGRFSGRQFSNSRSEMNVSTLELGDSALYLCASSLAVAGGAQTEAFFGQGTRLTVV.

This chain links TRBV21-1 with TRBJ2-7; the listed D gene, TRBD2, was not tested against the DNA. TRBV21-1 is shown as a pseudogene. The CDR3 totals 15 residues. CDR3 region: CASSKVSRGWYEQYF. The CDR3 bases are TGTGCCAGCAGCAAAGTTAGTAGAGGGTGGTACGAGCAGTACTTC.

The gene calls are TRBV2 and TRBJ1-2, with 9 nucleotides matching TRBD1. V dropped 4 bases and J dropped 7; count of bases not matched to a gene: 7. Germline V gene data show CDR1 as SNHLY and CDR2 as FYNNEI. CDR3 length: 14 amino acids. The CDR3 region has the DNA TGTGCCAGCAGTGCCCGACAGGGGGGGTCTGGCTACACCTTC. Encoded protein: CASSARQGGSGYTF.

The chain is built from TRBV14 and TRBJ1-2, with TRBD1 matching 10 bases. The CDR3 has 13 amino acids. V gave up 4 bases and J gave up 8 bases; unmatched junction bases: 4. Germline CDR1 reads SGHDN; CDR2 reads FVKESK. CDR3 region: CASSRDRGGGYTF. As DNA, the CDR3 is TGTGCCAGCAGCCGGGACAGGGGAGGCGGCTACACCTTC.

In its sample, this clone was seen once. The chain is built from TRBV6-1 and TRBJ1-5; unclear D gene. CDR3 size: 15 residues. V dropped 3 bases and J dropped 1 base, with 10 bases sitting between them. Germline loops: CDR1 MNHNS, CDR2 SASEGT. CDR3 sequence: CASSEGGWSNQPQHF. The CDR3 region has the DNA TGTGCCAGCAGTGAGGGAGGATGGAGCAATCAGCCCCAGCATTTT.

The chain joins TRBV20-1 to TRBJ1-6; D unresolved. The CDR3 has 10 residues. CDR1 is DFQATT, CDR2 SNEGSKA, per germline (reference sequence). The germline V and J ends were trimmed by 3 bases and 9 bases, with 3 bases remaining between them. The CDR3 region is CSARASPLHF. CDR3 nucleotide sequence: TGCAGTGCTAGGGCTTCACCCCTCCACTTT.

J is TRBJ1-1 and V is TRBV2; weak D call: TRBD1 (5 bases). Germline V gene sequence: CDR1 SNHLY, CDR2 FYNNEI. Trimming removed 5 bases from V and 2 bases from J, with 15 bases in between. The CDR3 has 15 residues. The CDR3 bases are TGTGCCAGCAGTAGCCAGGGAGGGATTAACACTGAAGCTTTCTTT. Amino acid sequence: CASSSQGGINTEAFF.

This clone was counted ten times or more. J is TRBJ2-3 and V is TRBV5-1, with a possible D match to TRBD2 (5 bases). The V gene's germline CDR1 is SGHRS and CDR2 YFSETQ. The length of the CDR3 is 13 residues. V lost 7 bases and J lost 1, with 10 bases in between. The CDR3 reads CASGESGTDTQYF. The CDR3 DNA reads TGCGCCAGCGGGGAGTCCGGCACAGATACGCAGTATTTT. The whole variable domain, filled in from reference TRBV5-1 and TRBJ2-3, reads KAGVTQTPRYLIKTRGQQVTLSCSPISGHRSVSWYQQTPGQGLQFLFEYFSETQRNKGNFPGRFSGRQFSNSRSEMNVSTLELGDSALYLCASGESGTDTQYFGPGTRLTVL.

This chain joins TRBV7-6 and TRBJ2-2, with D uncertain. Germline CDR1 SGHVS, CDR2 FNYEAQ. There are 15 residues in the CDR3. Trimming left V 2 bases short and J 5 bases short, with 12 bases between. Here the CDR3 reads CASSLMLEQTGELFF. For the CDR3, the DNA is TGTGCCAGCAGCTTAATGTTGGAGCAGACCGGGGAGCTGTTTTTT.

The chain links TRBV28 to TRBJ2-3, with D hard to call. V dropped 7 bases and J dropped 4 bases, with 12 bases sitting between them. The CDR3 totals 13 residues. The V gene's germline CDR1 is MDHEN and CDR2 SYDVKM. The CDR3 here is CASTLRGADTQYF. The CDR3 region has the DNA TGTGCCAGCACCTTACGCGGAGCAGATACGCAGTATTTT. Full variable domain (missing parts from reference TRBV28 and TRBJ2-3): DVKVTQSSRYLVKRTGEKVFLECVQDMDHENMFWYRQDPGLGLRLIYFSYDVKMKEKGDIPEGYSVSREKKERFSLILESASTNQTSMYLCASTLRGADTQYFGPGTRLTVL.

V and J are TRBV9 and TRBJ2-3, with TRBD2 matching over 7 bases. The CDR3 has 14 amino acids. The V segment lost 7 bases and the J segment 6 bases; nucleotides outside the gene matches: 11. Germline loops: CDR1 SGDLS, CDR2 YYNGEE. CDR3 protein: CASAPGGRTDTQYF. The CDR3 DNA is TGTGCCAGCGCCCCCGGCGGGAGAACGGATACGCAGTATTTT.

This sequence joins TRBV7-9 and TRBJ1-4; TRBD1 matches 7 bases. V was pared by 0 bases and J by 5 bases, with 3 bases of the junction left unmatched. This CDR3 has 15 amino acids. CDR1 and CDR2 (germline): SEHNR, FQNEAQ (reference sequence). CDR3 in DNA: TGTGCCAGCAGCTTAGCTGGCAGGGGGAATGAAAAACTGTTTTTT. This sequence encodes CASSLAGRGNEKLFF.